This TCR beta chain was found in a study of control samples from healthy donors and cancer patients. Clones were read by immunoSEQ multiplex PCR, and TCRdb kept only the in-frame ones, dropping some. The sample holds 75,000 to 90,000 clones, 75% to 90% seen once. The junction had 6 bases not matched to a gene; V was cut back by 3 bases and J by 2 bases. The length of the CDR3 is 16 residues. Germline CDR1 and CDR2: MGHRA and YSYEKL. This chain uses TRBV4-1 with TRBJ2-5, with 10 bases lining up with TRBD2. Specimen: PBMCs. The clonotype was recovered from a woman in her fifties or sixties with colorectal cancer. CDR3 sequence reads: CASSHILAGLQETQYF. The CDR3 coding sequence is TGCGCCAGCAGCCATATACTAGCGGGGTTACAAGAGACCCAGTACTTC.